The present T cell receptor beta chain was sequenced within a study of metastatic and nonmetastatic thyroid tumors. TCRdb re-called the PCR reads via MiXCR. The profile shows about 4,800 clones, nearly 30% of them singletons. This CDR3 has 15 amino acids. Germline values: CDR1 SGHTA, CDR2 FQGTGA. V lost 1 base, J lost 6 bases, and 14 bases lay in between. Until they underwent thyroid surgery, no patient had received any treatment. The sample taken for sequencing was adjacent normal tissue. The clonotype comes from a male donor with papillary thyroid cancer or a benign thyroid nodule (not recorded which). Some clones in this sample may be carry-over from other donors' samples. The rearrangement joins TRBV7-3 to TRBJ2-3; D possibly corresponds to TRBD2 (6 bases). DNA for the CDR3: TGTGCCAGCAGCTTAAATGGGGGAGGTGTTGATACGCAGTATTTT. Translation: CASSLNGGGVDTQYF.